The 18 T cell receptor beta chains below were found in one sample sequenced in a study of T cell responses to AZD1222 COVID-19 vaccine. Method: immunoSEQ multiplex PCR; TCRdb's copy keeps in-frame clones and lacks some. The sample carries 160,000 or so clones, 85% to 95% recorded once. Source: peripheral blood, taken on day 0 of AZD1222 vaccination. The receptors were sampled from an adult in good health.

The chain is built from TRBV30 and TRBJ2-7, with D maybe TRBD2 (5 bases). CDR1 GTSNPN and CDR2 SVGIG come from the germline V gene (reference sequence). Trimming took 3 bases from V and 4 from J, leaving 10 bases between them. The CDR3 has 12 residues. The CDR3 reads CAWSSGFYEQYF. Written as DNA, the CDR3 is TGTGCCTGGAGCTCGGGGTTTTACGAGCAGTACTTC.

This chain links TRBV12-3 or TRBV12-4 with TRBJ1-1; 10 bases fit TRBD1. The trim removed 3 bases at V and 11 bases at J, leaving 3 bases unmatched. The CDR3 sequence is 12 residues long. In nucleotides, the CDR3 is TGTGCCAGCAGTTTTTTGGGACAGGGGGCTTTCTTT. This encodes CASSFLGQGAFF.

V gene TRBV6-2 or TRBV6-3 combines with J gene TRBJ2-1; D call uncertain. This CDR3 has 11 amino acids. The germline V gene has CDR1 MNHEY and CDR2 SVGEGT. Trimming took off 2 bases at V and 7 bases at J, with 3 bases between the two ends. In DNA, the CDR3 is TGTGCCAGCAGTTACGGTAATGAGCAGTTCTTC. It codes for CASSYGNEQFF.

The V call is TRBV7-3, the J call TRBJ1-6; tentative D call: TRBD1 (5 bases). Germline V gene lookup returns CDR1 SGHTA and CDR2 FQGTGA. This CDR3 has 14 residues. V was pared by 6 bases and J by 6 bases, with 12 bases between. The CDR3, as DNA: TGTGCCAGCAGTCCCGGGACGGTTAATTCACCCCTCCACTTT. This codes for CASSPGTVNSPLHF.

The CDR3 nucleotides are TGTGCCAGCAGCTTAGTAGGACTAGCGGGAGCGTTCCCCTACAATGAGCAGTTCTTC. Its protein product is CASSLVGLAGAFPYNEQFF. The chain has TRBV7-6 and TRBJ2-1; 13 positions agree with TRBD2. This CDR3 region has 19 residues. Trimming took 1 base from V and 2 from J; bases not matched to a gene: 8. In germline, CDR1 is SGHVS, CDR2 FNYEAQ.

Only a few counts were recorded for this clone. This CDR3 reads CASSFGRSSNQPQHF. In DNA form, the CDR3 reads TGTGCCAGCAGCTTTGGCAGATCCTCTAATCAGCCCCAGCATTTT. The chain has TRBV5-8 and TRBJ1-5; no definite D call. This CDR3 is built from 15 residues. Trimming took 2 bases from V and 4 from J, leaving 13 bases between them. In germline, CDR1 is SGHTS, CDR2 YDEGEE.

This clone was detected only once. The chain has TRBV9 and TRBJ1-2; the D is unclear. Germline values: CDR1 SGDLS, CDR2 YYNGEE. The length of the CDR3 is 15 residues. V was shortened by 0 bases and J by 0 bases, with 9 bases between the two germline ends. The CDR3 DNA follows: TGTGCCAGCAGCGTAGAAGGAGGTCCTAACTATGGCTACACCTTC. Translated: CASSVEGGPNYGYTF. Drawing the rest from reference TRBV9 and TRBJ1-2, the complete variable domain is DSGVTQTPKHLITATGQRVTLRCSPRSGDLSVYWYQQSLDQGLQFLIQYYNGEERAKGNILERFSAQQFPDLHSELNLSSLELGDSALYFCASSVEGGPNYGYTFGSGTRLTVV.

V usage is TRBV11-2 and J usage is TRBJ1-2; D ambiguous. Germline V gene sequence: CDR1 SGHAT, CDR2 FQNNGV. CDR3 length: 13 residues. Trimming cost V 3 bases and J 8 bases, with 13 bases left between them. Here the CDR3 reads CASSFVGLYGYTF. Written as DNA, the CDR3 is TGTGCCAGCAGCTTCGTGGGTTTGTACGGCTACACCTTC.

The chain uses TRBV28 and TRBJ1-1, with a possible D match to TRBD1 (5 bases). The V end was cut by 2 bases, the J end by 11 bases, with 15 bases between. The CDR3 consists of 13 residues. Germline V gene lookup returns CDR1 MDHEN and CDR2 SYDVKM. The CDR3 nucleotides read TGTGCCAGCAGTTTAAGCCAGCCAGGGAGGGCTTTCTTT. It codes for CASSLSQPGRAFF. The full variable domain, rest sourced from reference TRBV28 and TRBJ1-1, is DVKVTQSSRYLVKRTGEKVFLECVQDMDHENMFWYRQDPGLGLRLIYFSYDVKMKEKGDIPEGYSVSREKKERFSLILESASTNQTSMYLCASSLSQPGRAFFGQGTRLTVV.

The chain employs TRBV11-3 and TRBJ2-3, with 9 bases that match TRBD1. The germline gives CDR1 SGHNT, CDR2 YENEEA. The V segment lost 4 bases and the J segment 1 base; nucleotides outside the gene matches: 3. The length of the CDR3 is 15 residues. This CDR3 reads CASSSRQGGTDTQYF. CDR3 DNA: TGTGCCAGCAGCTCTCGACAGGGGGGCACAGATACGCAGTATTTT. The full variable domain, with the rest looked up from reference TRBV11-3 and TRBJ2-3, is EAGVVQSPRYKIIEKKQPVAFWCNPISGHNTLYWYLQNLGQGPELLIRYENEEAVDDSQLPKDRFSAERLKGVDSTLKIQPAELGDSAVYLCASSSRQGGTDTQYFGPGTRLTVL.

The chain joins TRBV15 to TRBJ1-1; D might be TRBD1 (5 bases). V was cut by 6 bases and J by 7 bases, with 15 bases left in between. Per germline, CDR1 LNHNV and CDR2 YYDKDF (reference sequence). The CDR3 consists of 13 residues. This chain's CDR3 is CATRSGHLVEAFF. In nucleotides, the CDR3 is TGTGCCACCAGGTCGGGGCATCTGGTTGAAGCTTTCTTT. The entire variable domain, with the rest obtained from reference TRBV15 and TRBJ1-1, is as follows: DAMVIQNPRYQVTQFGKPVTLSCSQTLNHNVMYWYQQKSSQAPKLLFHYYDKDFNNEADTPDNFQSRRPNTSFCFLDIRSPGLGDTAMYLCATRSGHLVEAFFGQGTRLTVV.

The V call is TRBV23-1, the J call TRBJ1-5; a weak D match, TRBD1 (5 bases). TRBV23-1 is designated an ORF whose function remains uncertain. This CDR3 contains 17 residues. Trimming shortened V by 3 bases and J by 7 bases, and 22 bases separated the two germline ends. The CDR3 DNA sequence: TGCGCCAGCAGTCACCGTAAAGCCAGGGCGGTTAGACAGCCCCAGCATTTT. Translating gives CASSHRKARAVRQPQHF.

CDR3 amino acids: CASSQDLGYEQYF. In DNA form, the CDR3 reads TGTGCCAGCAGCCAAGATCTAGGATACGAGCAGTACTTC. The J gene is TRBJ2-7, the V gene TRBV3-1 (or the pseudogene TRBV3-2); D remains unclear. The CDR3 is 13 amino acids. Trimming stripped 0 bases from V and 4 bases from J, with 7 bases between. CDR1 is LGHDT and CDR2 is YNNKEL in the germline V gene (reference sequence).

CDR3 amino acids: CASSLGGANYGYTF. Written as DNA, the CDR3 is TGTGCCAGCAGCTTAGGTGGAGCCAACTATGGCTACACCTTC. The chain combines TRBV5-6 with TRBJ1-2; D is undetermined. The germline V gene encodes CDR1 SGHDT and CDR2 YYEEEE. CDR3 length: 14 amino acids. Trimming cost V 2 bases and J 2 bases, with 10 bases left between them. The full variable domain, rest sourced from reference TRBV5-6 and TRBJ1-2, is DAGVTQSPTHLIKTRGQQVTLRCSPKSGHDTVSWYQQALGQGPQFIFQYYEEEERQRGNFPDRFSGHQFPNYSSELNVNALLLGDSALYLCASSLGGANYGYTFGSGTRLTVV.

This clone was observed a single time. This chain uses TRBV4-1 with TRBJ1-6, with TRBD1 matching 7 bases. V shed 4 bases, J shed 8 bases, and the junction held 8 bases outside the gene matches. Germline-derived CDR1 and CDR2 are MGHRA and YSYEKL. This CDR3 is built from 15 residues. In nucleotides, the CDR3 is TGCGCCAGCAGCCCCGCAACAGGGGAGGATTCACCCCTCCACTTT. Protein product: CASSPATGEDSPLHF.

The genes are TRBV6-1 and TRBJ2-7; the D is unclear. CDR1 and CDR2 (germline): MNHNS, SASEGT. There are 13 residues in the CDR3. The V end lost 0 bases, the J end lost 4 bases, and 7 bases lay between the germline ends. The CDR3 protein is CASSEALRYEQYF. For the CDR3, the DNA is TGTGCCAGCAGTGAAGCGTTAAGGTACGAGCAGTACTTC.

In DNA form, the CDR3 reads TGTGCCAGCAGGGGGGCGGGAGTCAGAGAGACCCAGTACTTC. It is translated as CASRGAGVRETQYF. V usage is TRBV28 and J usage is TRBJ2-5; D perhaps matches TRBD2 (7 bases). The germline gives CDR1 MDHEN, CDR2 SYDVKM. Between the trimmed V and J ends, which lost 6 bases and 4 bases, there was a span of 15 bases. The length of the CDR3 is 14 residues. The entire variable domain, with the rest obtained from reference TRBV28 and TRBJ2-5, is as follows: DVKVTQSSRYLVKRTGEKVFLECVQDMDHENMFWYRQDPGLGLRLIYFSYDVKMKEKGDIPEGYSVSREKKERFSLILESASTNQTSMYLCASRGAGVRETQYFGPGTRLLVL.

The rearrangement joins TRBV7-2 to TRBJ2-7, with D perhaps TRBD1 or TRBD2 (5 bases each). Germline-derived CDR1 and CDR2 are SGHTA and FQGNSA. The V gene lost 5 bases and the J gene lost 3 bases, with 17 bases spanning the gap. There are 15 residues in the CDR3. The CDR3 loop is CASSRYLGPRYEQYF. The CDR3 DNA sequence: TGTGCCAGCAGCCGGTACCTGGGACCACGCTACGAGCAGTACTTC.